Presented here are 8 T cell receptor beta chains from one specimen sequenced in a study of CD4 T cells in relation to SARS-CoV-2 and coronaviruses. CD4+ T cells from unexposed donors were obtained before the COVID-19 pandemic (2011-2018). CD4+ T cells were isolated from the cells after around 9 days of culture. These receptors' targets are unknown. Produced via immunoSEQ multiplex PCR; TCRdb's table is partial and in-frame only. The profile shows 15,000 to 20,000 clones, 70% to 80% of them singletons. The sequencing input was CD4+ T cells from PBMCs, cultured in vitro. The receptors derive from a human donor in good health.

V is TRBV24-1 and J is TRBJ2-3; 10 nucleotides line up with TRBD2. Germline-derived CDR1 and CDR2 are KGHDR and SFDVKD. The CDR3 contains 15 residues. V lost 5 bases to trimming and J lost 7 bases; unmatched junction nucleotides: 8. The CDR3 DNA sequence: TGTGCCACCAGTGTCCCAGCGGGAGGGAGGTATACGCAGTATTTT. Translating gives CATSVPAGGRYTQYF.

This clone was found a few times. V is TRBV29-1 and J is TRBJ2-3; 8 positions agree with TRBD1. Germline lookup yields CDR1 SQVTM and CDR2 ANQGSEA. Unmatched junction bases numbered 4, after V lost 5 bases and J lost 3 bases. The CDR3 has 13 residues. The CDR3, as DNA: TGCAGCGTTCGCCGGGACAGGACAGATACGCAGTATTTT. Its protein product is CSVRRDRTDTQYF.

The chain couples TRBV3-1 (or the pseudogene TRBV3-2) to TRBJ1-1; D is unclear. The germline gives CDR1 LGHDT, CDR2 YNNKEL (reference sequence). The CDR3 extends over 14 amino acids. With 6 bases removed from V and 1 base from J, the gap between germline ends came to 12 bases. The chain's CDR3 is CASSPQERNTEAFF. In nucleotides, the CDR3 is TGTGCCAGCAGTCCTCAGGAACGGAACACTGAAGCTTTCTTT.

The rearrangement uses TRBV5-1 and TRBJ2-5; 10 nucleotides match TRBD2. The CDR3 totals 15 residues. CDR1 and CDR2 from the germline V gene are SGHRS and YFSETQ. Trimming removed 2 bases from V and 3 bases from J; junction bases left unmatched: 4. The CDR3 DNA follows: TGCGCCAGCAGCTTCGGGACTAGCGCTGAAGAGACCCAGTACTTC. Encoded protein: CASSFGTSAEETQYF.

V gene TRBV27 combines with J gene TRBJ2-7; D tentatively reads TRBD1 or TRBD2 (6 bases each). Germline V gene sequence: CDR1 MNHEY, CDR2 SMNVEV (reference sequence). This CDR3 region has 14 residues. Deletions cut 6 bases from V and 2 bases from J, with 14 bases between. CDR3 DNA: TGTGCCAGCAGCGCGGGACACCCAACCTACGAGCAGTACTTC. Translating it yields CASSAGHPTYEQYF.

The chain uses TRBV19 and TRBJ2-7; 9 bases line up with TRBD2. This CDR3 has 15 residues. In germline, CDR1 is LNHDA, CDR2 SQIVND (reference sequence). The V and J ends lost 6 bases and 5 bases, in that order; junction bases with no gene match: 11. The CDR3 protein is CASSTLGAGGDEQYF. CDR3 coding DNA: TGTGCCAGTAGCACGCTAGGGGCGGGAGGGGACGAGCAGTACTTC. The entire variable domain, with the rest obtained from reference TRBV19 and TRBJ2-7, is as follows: DGGITQSPKYLFRKEGQNVTLSCEQNLNHDAMYWYRQDPGQGLRLIYYSQIVNDFQKGDIAEGYSVSREKKESFPLTVTSAQKNPTAFYLCASSTLGAGGDEQYFGPGTRLTVT.

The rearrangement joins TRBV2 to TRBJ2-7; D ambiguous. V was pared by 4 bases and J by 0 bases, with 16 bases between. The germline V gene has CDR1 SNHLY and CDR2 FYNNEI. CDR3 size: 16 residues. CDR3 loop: CASSVPAAPSSYEQYF. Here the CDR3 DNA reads TGTGCCAGCAGTGTCCCGGCGGCCCCAAGCTCCTACGAGCAGTACTTC.

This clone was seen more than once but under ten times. The CDR3 sequence is CASSLRLGSSYNEQFF. In nucleotides, the CDR3 is TGTGCCAGCAGTTTAAGGCTAGGGAGCTCCTACAATGAGCAGTTCTTC. The gene calls are TRBV11-2 and TRBJ2-1, with D tentatively TRBD2 (5 bases). The CDR3 loop spans 16 amino acids. CDR1 is SGHAT and CDR2 is FQNNGV in the germline V gene. Trimming left V 6 bases short and J 0 bases short, with 15 bases between.